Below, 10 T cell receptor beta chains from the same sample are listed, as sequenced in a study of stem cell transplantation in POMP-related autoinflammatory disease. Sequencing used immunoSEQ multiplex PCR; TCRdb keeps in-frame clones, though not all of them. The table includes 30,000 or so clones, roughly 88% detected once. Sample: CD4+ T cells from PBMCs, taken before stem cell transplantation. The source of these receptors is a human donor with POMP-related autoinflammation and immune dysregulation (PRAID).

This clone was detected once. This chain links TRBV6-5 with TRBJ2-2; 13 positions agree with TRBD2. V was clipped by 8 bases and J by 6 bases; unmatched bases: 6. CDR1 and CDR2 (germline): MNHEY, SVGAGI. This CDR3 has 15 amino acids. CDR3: CASGLAGVLAGELFF. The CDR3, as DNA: TGTGCCAGCGGACTAGCGGGAGTCTTGGCCGGGGAGCTGTTTTTT.

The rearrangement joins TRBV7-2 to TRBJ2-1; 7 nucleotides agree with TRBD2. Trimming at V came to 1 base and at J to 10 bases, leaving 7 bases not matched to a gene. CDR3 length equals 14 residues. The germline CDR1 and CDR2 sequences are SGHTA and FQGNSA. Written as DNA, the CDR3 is TGTGCCAGCAGCTTAGTTGCGGGGGAGGGGGAGCAGTTCTTC. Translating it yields CASSLVAGEGEQFF.

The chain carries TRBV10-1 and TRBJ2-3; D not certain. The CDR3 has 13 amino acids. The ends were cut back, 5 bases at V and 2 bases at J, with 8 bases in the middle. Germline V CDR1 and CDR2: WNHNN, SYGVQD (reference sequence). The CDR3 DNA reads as TGCGCCAGCAGTTTTTTTACCACAGATACGCAGTATTTT. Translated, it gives CASSFFTTDTQYF.

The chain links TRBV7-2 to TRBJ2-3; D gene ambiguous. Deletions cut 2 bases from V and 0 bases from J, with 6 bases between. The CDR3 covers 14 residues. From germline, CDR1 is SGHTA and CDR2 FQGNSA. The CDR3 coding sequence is TGTGCCAGCAGCTTATTCACTAGCACAGATACGCAGTATTTT. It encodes CASSLFTSTDTQYF.

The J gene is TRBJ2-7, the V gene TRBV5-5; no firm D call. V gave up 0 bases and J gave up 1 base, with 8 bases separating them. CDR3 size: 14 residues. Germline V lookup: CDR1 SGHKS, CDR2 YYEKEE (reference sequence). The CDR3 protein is CASSLAGGSYEQYF. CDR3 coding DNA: TGTGCCAGCAGCTTGGCGGGCGGATCCTACGAGCAGTACTTC.

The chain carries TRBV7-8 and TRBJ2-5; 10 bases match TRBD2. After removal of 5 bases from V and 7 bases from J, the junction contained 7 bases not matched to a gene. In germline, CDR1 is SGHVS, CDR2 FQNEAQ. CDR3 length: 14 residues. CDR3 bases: TGTGCCAGCAGCCTCCTAGCGGGAGTGGCGACCCAGTACTTC. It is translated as CASSLLAGVATQYF.

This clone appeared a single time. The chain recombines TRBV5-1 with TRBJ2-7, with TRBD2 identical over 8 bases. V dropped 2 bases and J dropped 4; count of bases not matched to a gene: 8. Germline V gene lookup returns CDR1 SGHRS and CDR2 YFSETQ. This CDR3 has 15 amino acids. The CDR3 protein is CASSLGTSEGYEQYF. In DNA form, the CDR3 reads TGCGCCAGCAGCTTAGGGACTAGTGAAGGTTACGAGCAGTACTTC.

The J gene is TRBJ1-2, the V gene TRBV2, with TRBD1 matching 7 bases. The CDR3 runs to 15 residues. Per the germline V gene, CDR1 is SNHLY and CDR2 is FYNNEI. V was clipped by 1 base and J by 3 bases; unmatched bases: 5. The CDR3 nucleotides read TGTGCCAGCAGTGAAGAGGGGGCGCGGTACTATGGCTACACCTTC. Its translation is CASSEEGARYYGYTF.

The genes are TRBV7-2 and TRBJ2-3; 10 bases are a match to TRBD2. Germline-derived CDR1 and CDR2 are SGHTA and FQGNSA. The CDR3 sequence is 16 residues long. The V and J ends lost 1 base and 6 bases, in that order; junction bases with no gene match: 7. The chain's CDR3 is CASSLGASGGWDTQYF. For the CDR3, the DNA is TGTGCCAGCAGCTTAGGGGCTAGCGGGGGTTGGGATACGCAGTATTTT.

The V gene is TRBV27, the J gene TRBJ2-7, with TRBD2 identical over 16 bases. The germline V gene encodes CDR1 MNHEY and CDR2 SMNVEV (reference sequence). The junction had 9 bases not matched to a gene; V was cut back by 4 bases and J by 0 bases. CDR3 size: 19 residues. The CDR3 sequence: CASSSTPGLAGGSSYEQYF. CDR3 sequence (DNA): TGTGCCAGCAGTTCCACCCCGGGACTAGCGGGAGGGAGCTCCTACGAGCAGTACTTC.